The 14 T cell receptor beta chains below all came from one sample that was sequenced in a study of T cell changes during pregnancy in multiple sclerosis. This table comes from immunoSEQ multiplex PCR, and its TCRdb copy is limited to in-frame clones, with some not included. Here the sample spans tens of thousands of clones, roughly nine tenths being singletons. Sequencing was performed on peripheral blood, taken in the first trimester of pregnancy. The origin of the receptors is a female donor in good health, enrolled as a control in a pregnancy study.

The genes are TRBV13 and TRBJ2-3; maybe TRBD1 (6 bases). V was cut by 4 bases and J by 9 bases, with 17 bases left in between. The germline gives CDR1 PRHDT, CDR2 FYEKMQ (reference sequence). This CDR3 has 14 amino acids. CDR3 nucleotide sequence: TGTGCCAGCAGCTCGATCCTACAGGGAAGGACGCAGTATTTT. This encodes CASSSILQGRTQYF.

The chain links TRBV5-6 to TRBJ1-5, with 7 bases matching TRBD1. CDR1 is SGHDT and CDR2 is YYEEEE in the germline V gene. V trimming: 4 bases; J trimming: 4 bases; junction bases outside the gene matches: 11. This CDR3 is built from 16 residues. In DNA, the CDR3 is TGTGCCAGCAGCCAAACGGGGACAGTGTGGAATCAGCCCCAGCATTTT. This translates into CASSQTGTVWNQPQHF.

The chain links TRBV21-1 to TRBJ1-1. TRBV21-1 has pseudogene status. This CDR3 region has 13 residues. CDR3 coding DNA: TGTGCCCCGTCGGAGGGGCCTCCCCCAGAAGCTTTCTTT. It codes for CAPSEGPPPEAFF.

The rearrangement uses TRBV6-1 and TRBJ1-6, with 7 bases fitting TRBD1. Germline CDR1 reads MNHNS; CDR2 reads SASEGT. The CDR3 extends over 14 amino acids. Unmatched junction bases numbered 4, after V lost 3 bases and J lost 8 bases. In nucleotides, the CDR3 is TGTGCCAGCAGTGAGCGACAGGGCTATTCACCCCTCCACTTT. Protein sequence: CASSERQGYSPLHF.

As DNA, the CDR3 is TGTGCCAGCAGCGTGTGGACAGACCAAGAGACCCAGTACTTC. Protein sequence: CASSVWTDQETQYF. The chain is built from TRBV9 and TRBJ2-5; D possibly corresponds to TRBD1 (6 bases). Trimming shortened V by 2 bases and J by 0 bases, and 8 bases separated the two germline ends. Per the germline V gene, CDR1 is SGDLS and CDR2 is YYNGEE. The CDR3 length is 14 residues. Full variable domain (remainder filled in from reference TRBV9 and TRBJ2-5): DSGVTQTPKHLITATGQRVTLRCSPRSGDLSVYWYQQSLDQGLQFLIQYYNGEERAKGNILERFSAQQFPDLHSELNLSSLELGDSALYFCASSVWTDQETQYFGPGTRLLVL.

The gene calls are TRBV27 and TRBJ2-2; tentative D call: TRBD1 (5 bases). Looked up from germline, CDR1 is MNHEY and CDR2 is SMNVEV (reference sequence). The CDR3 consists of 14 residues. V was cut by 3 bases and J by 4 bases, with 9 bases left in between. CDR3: CASSLLGATGELFF. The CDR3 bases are TGTGCCAGCAGTTTGCTTGGGGCCACCGGGGAGCTGTTTTTT.

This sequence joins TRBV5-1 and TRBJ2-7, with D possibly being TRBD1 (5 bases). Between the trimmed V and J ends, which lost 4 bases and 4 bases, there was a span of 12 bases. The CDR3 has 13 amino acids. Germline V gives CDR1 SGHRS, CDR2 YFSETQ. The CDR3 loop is CASSQGGSYEQYF. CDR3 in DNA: TGCGCCAGCAGCCAGGGTGGGTCTTACGAGCAGTACTTC.

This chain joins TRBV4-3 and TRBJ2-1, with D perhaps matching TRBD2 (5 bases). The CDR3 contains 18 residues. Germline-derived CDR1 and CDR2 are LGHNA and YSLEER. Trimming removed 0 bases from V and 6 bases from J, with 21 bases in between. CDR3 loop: CASSQELHLSVPGNEQFF. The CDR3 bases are TGCGCCAGCAGCCAAGAACTCCACCTTAGCGTACCCGGCAATGAGCAGTTCTTC.

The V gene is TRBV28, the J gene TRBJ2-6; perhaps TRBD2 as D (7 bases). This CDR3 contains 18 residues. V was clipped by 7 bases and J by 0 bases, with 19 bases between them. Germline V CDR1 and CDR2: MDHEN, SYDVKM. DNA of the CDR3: TGTGCCAGCATTAAACTATCGGGGGGCGTCTCTGGGGCCAACGTCCTGACTTTC. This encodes CASIKLSGGVSGANVLTF.

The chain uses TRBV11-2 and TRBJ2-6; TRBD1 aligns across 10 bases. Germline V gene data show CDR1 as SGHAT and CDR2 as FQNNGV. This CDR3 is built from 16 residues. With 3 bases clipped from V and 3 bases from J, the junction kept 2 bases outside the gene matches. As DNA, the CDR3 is TGTGCCAGCAGCTTGACAGGGGGCGTTGGGGCCAACGTCCTGACTTTC. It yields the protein CASSLTGGVGANVLTF. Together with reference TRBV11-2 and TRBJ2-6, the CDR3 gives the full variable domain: EAGVAQSPRYKIIEKRQSVAFWCNPISGHATLYWYQQILGQGPKLLIQFQNNGVVDDSQLPKDRFSAERLKGVDSTLKIQPAKLEDSAVYLCASSLTGGVGANVLTFGAGSRLTVL.

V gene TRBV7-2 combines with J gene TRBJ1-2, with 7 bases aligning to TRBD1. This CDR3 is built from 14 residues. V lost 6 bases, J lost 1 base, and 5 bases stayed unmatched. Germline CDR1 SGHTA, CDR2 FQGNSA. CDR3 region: CASRGQLLNYGYTF. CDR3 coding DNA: TGTGCCAGCAGGGGACAGCTCCTTAACTATGGCTACACCTTC. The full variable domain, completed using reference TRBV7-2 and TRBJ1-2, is GAGVSQSPSNKVTEKGKDVELRCDPISGHTALYWYRQSLGQGLEFLIYFQGNSAPDKSGLPSDRFSAERTGGSVSTLTIQRTQQEDSAVYLCASRGQLLNYGYTFGSGTRLTVV.

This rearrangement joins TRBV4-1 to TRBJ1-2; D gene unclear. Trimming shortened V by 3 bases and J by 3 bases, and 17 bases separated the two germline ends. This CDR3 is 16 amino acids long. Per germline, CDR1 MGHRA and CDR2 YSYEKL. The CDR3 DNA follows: TGCGCCAGCAGCCAGGGCCTCCTTTCTATTCACTATGGCTACACCTTC. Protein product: CASSQGLLSIHYGYTF.

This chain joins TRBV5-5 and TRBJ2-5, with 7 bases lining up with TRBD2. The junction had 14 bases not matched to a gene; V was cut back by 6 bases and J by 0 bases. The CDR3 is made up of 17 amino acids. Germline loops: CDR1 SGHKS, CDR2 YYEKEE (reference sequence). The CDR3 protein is CASNPRGGWGYQETQYF. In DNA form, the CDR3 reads TGTGCCAGCAACCCCCGGGGAGGGTGGGGGTACCAAGAGACCCAGTACTTC.

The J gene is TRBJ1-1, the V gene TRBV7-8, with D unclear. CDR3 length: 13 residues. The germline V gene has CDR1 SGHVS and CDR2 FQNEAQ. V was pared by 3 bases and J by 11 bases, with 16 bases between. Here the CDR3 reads CASSLWRGLLAFF. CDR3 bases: TGTGCCAGCAGCTTGTGGCGCGGCCTGCTGGCTTTCTTT.